This TCR beta chain was sequenced in a study of metastatic and nonmetastatic thyroid tumors. The overall study: Samples came from malignant and benign thyroid patients, and repertoires were compared across blood and tumor or nodule tissue. The study's findings and limits: The reported finding was significantly higher TCR beta diversity in malignant thyroid tumors relative to benign nodules, in blood and tumor.

With MiXCR, TCRdb reprocessed the PCR reads. Counted here are 25,000 to 35,000 clones, over 15% occurring once; the ten biggest clones make up approximately 5%. This clone was counted a few times. The antigen is not known. No treatment of any kind had been given to any patient before thyroid surgery. The CDR3 covers 14 residues. Deletions cut 3 bases from V and 3 bases from J, with 12 bases between. The sequenced material came from blood. The receptor's source is a female donor with papillary thyroid cancer or a benign thyroid nodule (not recorded which). Some clones in this sample may be carry-over from other donors' samples. The chain carries TRBV12-3 or TRBV12-4 and TRBJ2-7, with D uncertain. This CDR3 reads CASSFTVIGYEQYF. The CDR3 coding sequence is TGTGCCAGCAGTTTTACAGTGATCGGCTACGAGCAGTACTTC.